This entry features one T cell receptor beta chain sequence. What it recognizes is unknown. UMI labels and 5' RACE were used to prepare the TRB cDNA libraries. TCRdb reprocessed the 5' RACE reads and stores each CDR3 protein as one record, lacking DNA. The sample's table shows 50,000 to 65,000 distinct CDR3 sequences. Cells classed as naive CD8+ T cells were CD45RO-CCR7+CD27+CD95-. The record originates from a study of CXCR3-negative and CXCR3-positive naive CD8 T cells. Study results and limitations: Comparably high diversity marked both naive subsets, whereas memory CD8+ cells had much lower diversity. Similar TRBV-TRBJ usage characterized naive CXCR3-negative and CXCR3-positive cells; memory cells differed. More hydrophobic TRB CDR3s were found in CXCR3-positive naive cells than in CXCR3-negative naive cells.

Germline lookup yields CDR1 DFQATT and CDR2 SNEGSKA (reference sequence). The CDR3 consists of 15 residues. Sequenced: naive CXCR3- CD8+ T cells from blood. Noted subset: CD45RO-CCR7+CD27+CD95- naive CD8+ T cells lacking CXCR3 (TNR3-). This TCR was recovered from a human donor in good health. Some clones in this sample may be carry-over from other donors' samples. V gene TRBV20-1 combines with J gene TRBJ2-3; TCRdb reports TRBD1, a call that lacks DNA to check it against. The CDR3 here is CSARISGGDTDTQYF.